This paragraph reports one T cell receptor beta chain. Its antigen remains unidentified. These data belong to a study of post-analysis software for immune sequencing data. Regarding the study as a whole: Compared with controls, patients had more of roughly five TRBV segments, including TRBV5-6, TRBV5-1 and TRBV20-1.

The TCR beta cDNA libraries carried unique molecular identifiers. The T cell input of about 1 to 10 million gave roughly 500,000 cDNA molecules. MiXCR, applied by TCRdb to the PCR reads, yields one record per CDR3 protein. This sample has 750,000 to 950,000 distinct CDR3 sequences, with around 53% found just once. This CDR3 spans 15 amino acids. Germline CDR1 reads MNHEY; CDR2 reads SVGAGI. The ends were cut back, 6 bases at V and 2 bases at J, with 16 bases in the middle. This clonotype originated in a girl between 5 and 17 years old with multiple sclerosis. The rearrangement joins TRBV6-5 to TRBJ2-5, with a tentative D call TRBD2 (5 bases). The specimen was blood. CDR3 protein: CASSRGIPTQETQYF. Here the CDR3 DNA reads TGTGCCAGCAGCCGAGGGATCCCAACGCAAGAGACCCAGTACTTC.